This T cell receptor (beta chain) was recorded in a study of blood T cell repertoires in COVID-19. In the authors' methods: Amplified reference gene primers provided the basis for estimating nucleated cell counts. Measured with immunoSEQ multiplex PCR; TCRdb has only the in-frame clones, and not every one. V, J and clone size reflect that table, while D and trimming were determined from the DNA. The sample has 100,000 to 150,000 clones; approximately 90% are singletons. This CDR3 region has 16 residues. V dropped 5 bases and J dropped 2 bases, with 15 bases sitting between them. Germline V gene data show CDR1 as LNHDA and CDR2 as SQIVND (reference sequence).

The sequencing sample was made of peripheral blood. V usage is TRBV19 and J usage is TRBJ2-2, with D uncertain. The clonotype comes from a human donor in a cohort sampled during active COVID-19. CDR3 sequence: CASSGPAAPNTGELFF. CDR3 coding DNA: TGTGCCAGTAGTGGCCCCGCGGCACCCAACACCGGGGAGCTGTTTTTT.